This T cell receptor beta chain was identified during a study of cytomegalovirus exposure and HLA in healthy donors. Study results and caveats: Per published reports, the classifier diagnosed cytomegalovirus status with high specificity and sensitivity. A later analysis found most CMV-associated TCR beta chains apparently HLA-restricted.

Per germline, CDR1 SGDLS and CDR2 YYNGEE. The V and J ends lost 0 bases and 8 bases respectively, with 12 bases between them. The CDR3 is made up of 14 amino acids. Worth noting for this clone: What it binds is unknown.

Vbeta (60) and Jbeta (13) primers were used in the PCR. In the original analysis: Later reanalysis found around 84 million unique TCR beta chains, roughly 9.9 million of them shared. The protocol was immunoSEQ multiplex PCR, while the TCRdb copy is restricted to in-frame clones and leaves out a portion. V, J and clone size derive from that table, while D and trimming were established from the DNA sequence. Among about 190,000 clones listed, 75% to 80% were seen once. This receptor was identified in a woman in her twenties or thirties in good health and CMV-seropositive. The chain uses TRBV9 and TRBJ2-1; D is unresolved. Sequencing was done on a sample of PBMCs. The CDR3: CASSVGSRRYEQFF. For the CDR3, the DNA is TGTGCCAGCAGCGTAGGGTCCCGGCGGTATGAGCAGTTCTTC.